The 15 T cell receptor beta chains below come from one sample, sequenced in a study of shared clonotypes between healthy human individuals (dated by TCRdb to 2018 to 2021). Libraries were made using the immunoSEQ multiplex PCR assay. Imported from immuneACCESS, the table was reduced by TCRdb to in-frame sequences with V and J called. These copies leave out some clones; in studies compared against another copy, an unresolved V gene accounts for under half, and the cause of the remainder is not known. This sample gives a few hundred thousand clones in total; 90% to 98% of them show up just once. Of the sample, about 0.34% is held by the ten largest clones. The sample taken for sequencing was memory CD8+ T cells sorted from blood. According to the study, the label for this sample's cell subset or site signals: CD45RO+ cells pooled with CCR7-negative TemRA cells. The receptors come from a young man in good health.

The chain links TRBV2 to TRBJ2-1, with D tentatively TRBD1 or TRBD2 (5 bases each). The V and J ends lost 5 bases and 5 bases respectively, with 10 bases between them. The CDR3 has 13 amino acids. Germline V gene lookup returns CDR1 SNHLY and CDR2 FYNNEI. The CDR3 sequence: CASSTGTHNEQFF. In nucleotides, the CDR3 is TGTGCCAGCAGTACCGGGACGCACAATGAGCAGTTCTTC. Using reference TRBV2 and TRBJ2-1 for the parts outside the CDR3, the full variable domain is EPEVTQTPSHQVTQMGQEVILRCVPISNHLYFYWYRQILGQKVEFLVSFYNNEISEKSEIFDDQFSVERPDGSNFTLKIRSTKLEDSAMYFCASSTGTHNEQFFGPGTRLTVL.

The rearrangement links TRBV28 to TRBJ2-1; D is unresolved. CDR1 and CDR2 from the germline V gene are MDHEN and SYDVKM. The CDR3 totals 11 residues. The V and J ends lost 7 bases and 4 bases respectively, with 5 bases between them. CDR3 DNA: TGTGCCAGCAAGACATACAATGAGCAGTTCTTC. The encoded protein is CASKTYNEQFF.

The J gene is TRBJ2-3, the V gene TRBV4-1, with D uncertain. V gave up 3 bases and J gave up 4 bases, with 5 bases separating them. CDR1 and CDR2 from the germline V gene are MGHRA and YSYEKL. CDR3 length equals 12 residues. The CDR3 reads CASSQSADTQYF. CDR3 coding DNA: TGCGCCAGCAGCCAGTCAGCAGATACGCAGTATTTT.

The chain carries TRBV11-2 and TRBJ2-5; D gene unclear. This CDR3 region has 12 residues. From germline, CDR1 is SGHAT and CDR2 FQNNGV. Trimming shortened V by 2 bases and J by 1 base, and 2 bases separated the two germline ends. This CDR3 reads CASSLTQETQYF. CDR3 nucleotide sequence: TGTGCCAGCAGCTTAACCCAAGAGACCCAGTACTTC.

This clone was observed a handful of times. This chain uses TRBV29-1 with TRBJ2-2, with no clear D. V was shortened by 3 bases and J by 1 base, with 6 bases between the two germline ends. Germline V lookup: CDR1 SQVTM, CDR2 ANQGSEA. This CDR3 is 13 amino acids long. The CDR3 sequence: CSVDGLNTGELFF. Here the CDR3 DNA reads TGCAGCGTTGATGGGCTGAACACCGGGGAGCTGTTTTTT.

The chain is built from TRBV5-6 and TRBJ2-3, with D perhaps TRBD2 (5 bases). The germline gives CDR1 SGHDT, CDR2 YYEEEE. V was trimmed by 1 base and J by 3 bases, leaving 6 bases between them. CDR3 size: 13 residues. The CDR3 region has the DNA TGTGCCAGCAGCTTGTGGGAGACAGATACGCAGTATTTT. Protein product: CASSLWETDTQYF.

The gene calls are TRBV27 and TRBJ1-6, with D uncertain. The germline V gene has CDR1 MNHEY and CDR2 SMNVEV (reference sequence). CDR3 length: 13 amino acids. The ends were cut back, 4 bases at V and 1 base at J, with 2 bases in the middle. The CDR3 here is CASSYSYNSPLHF. Written as DNA, the CDR3 is TGTGCCAGCAGTTATTCCTATAATTCACCCCTCCACTTT.

The rearrangement links TRBV28 to TRBJ1-1; the match to TRBD1 covers 11 bases. Unmatched junction bases numbered 2, after V lost 3 bases and J lost 5 bases. The V gene's germline CDR1 is MDHEN and CDR2 SYDVKM. This CDR3 spans 14 amino acids. CDR3 amino acids: CASSLGTGGTEAFF. The CDR3 DNA is TGTGCCAGCAGTTTGGGGACAGGGGGGACTGAAGCTTTCTTT. Full variable domain (rest looked up from reference TRBV28 and TRBJ1-1): DVKVTQSSRYLVKRTGEKVFLECVQDMDHENMFWYRQDPGLGLRLIYFSYDVKMKEKGDIPEGYSVSREKKERFSLILESASTNQTSMYLCASSLGTGGTEAFFGQGTRLTVV.

The chain uses TRBV28 and TRBJ2-7, with 9 bases lining up with TRBD1. CDR1 is MDHEN, CDR2 SYDVKM, per germline. Trimming cost V 8 bases and J 4 bases; bases outside gene matches: 0. This CDR3 comprises 11 residues. CDR3 in DNA: TGTGCCAGCGGGACAGGGTACGAGCAGTACTTC. Translated, it gives CASGTGYEQYF.

This clone was recorded once. This chain's CDR3 is CASPVPEQFF. In DNA, the CDR3 is TGTGCCAGCCCGGTCCCTGAGCAGTTCTTC. The chain recombines TRBV25-1 with TRBJ2-1; D ambiguous. The V end was cut by 8 bases, the J end by 9 bases, with 8 bases between. Germline-derived CDR1 and CDR2 are MGHDK and SYGVNS. The CDR3 has 10 residues.

This rearrangement joins TRBV10-2 to TRBJ2-5, with 8 positions matching TRBD1. J gave up 5 bases and V 8 bases, and 7 bases lay outside the gene matches. The germline gives CDR1 WSHSY, CDR2 SAAADI. There are 13 residues in the CDR3. CDR3 sequence (DNA): TGCGCCAGCGCGTACAGGGGGTCGGAGACCCAGTACTTC. Its protein product is CASAYRGSETQYF.

This chain uses TRBV14 with TRBJ1-2, with a possible D match to TRBD1 (5 bases). The CDR3 has 13 amino acids. The germline V gene has CDR1 SGHDN and CDR2 FVKESK. V was shortened by 9 bases and J by 11 bases, with 22 bases between the two germline ends. The CDR3 bases are TGTGCCAGTCACCCGTCGGGTGGGGCGCGGTACACCTTC. It codes for CASHPSGGARYTF.

The chain joins TRBV19 to TRBJ2-7; 9 nucleotides line up with TRBD1. CDR3 length equals 15 residues. The J segment lost 3 bases and the V segment lost 5 bases, leaving 8 bases of the junction unmatched. Per the germline V gene, CDR1 is LNHDA and CDR2 is SQIVND (reference sequence). The CDR3 loop reads CASSRRDRAHYEQYF. The CDR3 region has the DNA TGTGCCAGTAGTCGGAGGGACAGGGCACACTACGAGCAGTACTTC.

The chain combines TRBV7-9 with TRBJ1-3; D may be TRBD1 (5 bases). This CDR3 contains 16 residues. V was cut by 11 bases and J by 0 bases, with 20 bases left in between. CDR1 is SEHNR and CDR2 is FQNEAQ in the germline V gene (reference sequence). CDR3 coding DNA: TGTGCCTCTCTCCGTTCGGGACTGTTCTCTGGAAACACCATATATTTT. It specifies CASLRSGLFSGNTIYF.

The rearrangement joins TRBV11-2 to TRBJ2-4; TRBD2 is a possible D gene (5 bases). The V end was cut by 2 bases, the J end by 6 bases, with 11 bases between. The germline CDR1 and CDR2 sequences are SGHAT and FQNNGV. The CDR3 covers 14 residues. The CDR3 sequence: CASSLSEGANIQYF. DNA for the CDR3: TGTGCCAGCAGCTTATCAGAGGGAGCAAACATTCAGTACTTC.